The next 24 T cell receptor beta chains were all read from a single sample in a study of blood T cell repertoires in COVID-19 (dated by TCRdb to the early 2020s). Libraries were prepared through the immunoSEQ multiplex PCR assay. The table was pulled from immuneACCESS by TCRdb, which kept in-frame rearrangements only. Such tables lose some clones; where checked, under half of the loss comes from unresolved V genes, and the rest has no known cause. A total of more than 150,000 clones appear in this sample, more than 75% of them only once. About 15% of the sample belongs to the ten largest clones. Sequenced material: PBMCs or T cells enriched from blood (not recorded which). The receptors were gathered from a man aged 55 to 70 who had been exposed to COVID-19.

The chain has TRBV7-2 and TRBJ2-1; 7 bases align to TRBD2. V dropped 1 base and J dropped 4; count of bases not matched to a gene: 4. CDR1 is SGHTA, CDR2 FQGNSA, per germline. The CDR3 spans 15 residues. The CDR3 nucleotides are TGTGCCAGCAGCTTAGAAGGGGAGGGATACAATGAGCAGTTCTTC. Translation: CASSLEGEGYNEQFF.

The V gene is TRBV28, the J gene TRBJ1-3; TRBD1 matches at 7 bases. Per the germline V gene, CDR1 is MDHEN and CDR2 is SYDVKM. The junction had 11 bases not matched to a gene; V was cut back by 6 bases and J by 6 bases. CDR3 length equals 15 residues. The CDR3 DNA sequence: TGTGCCAGCAGGCCAGGGGGGATGAGGGAAAACACCATATATTTT. Translated: CASRPGGMRENTIYF. The complete variable domain, with remaining parts taken from reference TRBV28 and TRBJ1-3, reads DVKVTQSSRYLVKRTGEKVFLECVQDMDHENMFWYRQDPGLGLRLIYFSYDVKMKEKGDIPEGYSVSREKKERFSLILESASTNQTSMYLCASRPGGMRENTIYFGEGSWLTVV.

This clone has a count of ten or more. The chain uses TRBV11-3 and TRBJ2-2; TRBD1 matches at 7 bases. This CDR3 contains 13 residues. Germline V gives CDR1 SGHNT, CDR2 YENEEA. V dropped 5 bases and J dropped 4; count of bases not matched to a gene: 1. Written as DNA, the CDR3 is TGTGCCAGCAGCCGGGACAGCACCGGGGAGCTGTTTTTT. The encoded protein is CASSRDSTGELFF.

The J gene is TRBJ1-1, the V gene TRBV30; TRBD1 is a possible D gene (5 bases). Germline lookup yields CDR1 GTSNPN and CDR2 SVGIG (reference sequence). CDR3 length equals 15 residues. The V and J ends lost 0 bases and 1 base respectively, with 12 bases between them. As DNA, the CDR3 is TGTGCCTGGAGTGTCGGAGGGGCGGGGAACACTGAAGCTTTCTTT. It yields the protein CAWSVGGAGNTEAFF.

This chain uses TRBV5-1 with TRBJ2-5; 9 nucleotides line up with TRBD1. The ends lost 4 bases at V and 7 bases at J; junction bases unmatched: 8. Germline V gives CDR1 SGHRS, CDR2 YFSETQ. The length of the CDR3 is 14 residues. The CDR3 DNA follows: TGCGCCAGCAGCCCGAGGACAGGGGCGTGGACCCAGTACTTC. This gives the protein CASSPRTGAWTQYF.

This clone was seen only a few times. The gene calls are TRBV25-1 and TRBJ1-3, with 7 bases identical to TRBD1. Trimming cost V 4 bases and J 3 bases; bases outside gene matches: 0. Germline assignment: CDR1 MGHDK and CDR2 SYGVNS. The CDR3 has 13 residues. DNA for the CDR3: TGTGCCAGCAGTGGACAGGGTGGAAACACCATATATTTT. This translates into CASSGQGGNTIYF.

This chain uses TRBV5-1 with TRBJ2-1; 8 positions match TRBD2. The germline CDR1 and CDR2 sequences are SGHRS and YFSETQ. V was pared by 4 bases and J by 8 bases, with 14 bases of the junction left unmatched. The CDR3 is 16 amino acids. The CDR3 sequence: CASSLLAEGPAHEQFF. The CDR3 DNA follows: TGCGCCAGCAGCCTACTAGCGGAAGGGCCGGCCCATGAGCAGTTCTTC. Filled out from reference TRBV5-1 and TRBJ2-1, the complete variable domain reads KAGVTQTPRYLIKTRGQQVTLSCSPISGHRSVSWYQQTPGQGLQFLFEYFSETQRNKGNFPGRFSGRQFSNSRSEMNVSTLELGDSALYLCASSLLAEGPAHEQFFGPGTRLTVL.

Comment on this clone: This CDR3 is also generated by other DNA sequences in the sample. The rearrangement links TRBV5-1 to TRBJ1-2; 7 bases map to TRBD1. J gave up 2 bases and V 0 bases, and 1 base lay outside the gene matches. There are 14 residues in the CDR3. Germline V CDR1 and CDR2: SGHRS, YFSETQ. CDR3 sequence: CASSLGQGNYGYTF. The DNA for the CDR3 is TGCGCCAGCAGCTTGGGACAGGGCAACTATGGCTACACCTTC. The full variable domain, its missing parts supplied by reference TRBV5-1 and TRBJ1-2, is KAGVTQTPRYLIKTRGQQVTLSCSPISGHRSVSWYQQTPGQGLQFLFEYFSETQRNKGNFPGRFSGRQFSNSRSEMNVSTLELGDSALYLCASSLGQGNYGYTFGSGTRLTVV.

A remark on this clone: The sample has other DNA sequences that encode this CDR3 too. The V gene is TRBV5-4, the J gene TRBJ2-5, with 12 bases matching TRBD1. CDR3 length equals 16 residues. The V and J ends lost 4 bases and 5 bases, in that order; junction bases with no gene match: 9. CDR1 and CDR2 from the germline V gene are SGHNT and YYREEE (reference sequence). This CDR3 is CASSPRDRGRGETQYF. For the CDR3, the DNA is TGTGCCAGCAGCCCCCGGGACAGGGGGCGAGGGGAGACCCAGTACTTC.

V and J are TRBV5-1 and TRBJ1-5; 9 nucleotides align to TRBD1. This CDR3 region has 15 residues. Trimming removed 2 bases from V and 6 bases from J; junction bases left unmatched: 6. Germline assignment: CDR1 SGHRS and CDR2 YFSETQ. CDR3 sequence: CASSLQGAPGQPQHF. Written as DNA, the CDR3 is TGCGCCAGCAGCTTACAGGGGGCGCCGGGTCAGCCCCAGCATTTT.

This clone was counted a few times. This sequence joins TRBV7-6 and TRBJ2-1, with D possibly matching TRBD2 (7 bases). The CDR3 extends over 19 amino acids. The V and J ends lost 2 bases and 4 bases respectively, with 24 bases between them. The V gene's germline CDR1 is SGHVS and CDR2 FNYEAQ. The CDR3 DNA is TGTGCCAGCAGCTTAAGGGATAAGAAGGCGGGGGCGATGTACAATGAGCAGTTCTTC. Amino acids: CASSLRDKKAGAMYNEQFF.

J is TRBJ1-2 and V is TRBV14; 9 bases line up with TRBD1. V trimming: 2 bases; J trimming: 4 bases; junction bases outside the gene matches: 11. Per germline, CDR1 SGHDN and CDR2 FVKESK. The CDR3 consists of 17 residues. The CDR3 spells CASSQRTGGLLGYGYTF. The CDR3 DNA reads as TGTGCCAGCAGCCAACGAACAGGGGGCCTATTAGGCTATGGCTACACCTTC.

The V call is TRBV11-2, the J call TRBJ1-1; unclear D gene. The length of the CDR3 is 14 residues. From germline, CDR1 is SGHAT and CDR2 FQNNGV. With 5 bases removed from V and 3 bases from J, the gap between germline ends came to 13 bases. The CDR3 loop is CASSLRTGDTEAFF. Here the CDR3 DNA reads TGTGCCAGCAGCCTCCGGACCGGGGACACTGAAGCTTTCTTT.

This clone has more than one count but fewer than ten. The rearrangement uses TRBV5-1 and TRBJ2-7; 13 bases are a match to TRBD2. This CDR3 has 15 amino acids. The V gene's germline CDR1 is SGHRS and CDR2 YFSETQ. The V gene end was trimmed by 4 bases and the J gene end by 4 bases; junction bases not matched to a gene: 5. The CDR3 loop reads CASSPLAGGVYEQYF. In DNA, the CDR3 is TGCGCCAGCAGCCCACTAGCGGGAGGGGTTTACGAGCAGTACTTC.

The chain has TRBV21-1 and TRBJ1-5; the table assigns TRBD1, which was not confirmed against the DNA. TRBV21-1 corresponds to a pseudogene. CDR3 size: 13 residues. The CDR3 protein is CASSGTGDQPQHF. The CDR3 bases are TGTGCCAGCAGCGGGACAGGGGATCAGCCCCAGCATTTT.

The genes are TRBV30 and TRBJ2-3; D is unresolved. Germline values: CDR1 GTSNPN, CDR2 SVGIG (reference sequence). Trimming pared 6 bases from V and 4 bases from J, leaving 14 bases between. The CDR3 has 13 amino acids. CDR3 sequence: CACGRVPADTQYF. CDR3 DNA sequence: TGTGCCTGCGGCCGGGTTCCCGCAGATACGCAGTATTTT. The full variable domain, completed using reference TRBV30 and TRBJ2-3, is SQTIHQWPATLVQPVGSPLSLECTVEGTSNPNLYWYRQAAGRGLQLLFYSVGIGQISSEVPQNLSASRPQDRQFILSSKKLLLSDSGFYLCACGRVPADTQYFGPGTRLTVL.

V is TRBV5-1 and J is TRBJ2-2, with D possibly being TRBD1 (5 bases). Germline-derived CDR1 and CDR2 are SGHRS and YFSETQ. There are 16 residues in the CDR3. V was pared by 2 bases and J by 2 bases, with 13 bases between. CDR3 sequence: CASSFGHEINTGELFF. CDR3 in DNA: TGCGCCAGCAGCTTCGGACACGAAATTAACACCGGGGAGCTGTTTTTT.

This chain connects TRBV7-9 to TRBJ1-4; TRBD1 might be the D (5 bases). V was pared by 7 bases and J by 5 bases, with 17 bases between. Germline V CDR1 and CDR2: SEHNR, FQNEAQ (reference sequence). This CDR3 comprises 15 residues. In DNA, the CDR3 is TGTGCCAGCACACAATTCGGGCAGGGCAATGAAAAACTGTTTTTT. Encoded protein: CASTQFGQGNEKLFF.

The chain combines TRBV7-8 with TRBJ1-5, with 7 bases lining up with TRBD1. CDR1 is SGHVS and CDR2 is FQNEAQ in the germline V gene. The CDR3 loop spans 17 amino acids. V was clipped by 4 bases and J by 2 bases; unmatched bases: 11. The CDR3 loop is CASSSQRGGWGNQPQHF. CDR3 DNA sequence: TGTGCCAGCAGCTCGCAGAGAGGGGGCTGGGGCAATCAGCCCCAGCATTTT.

This chain connects TRBV10-1 to TRBJ2-2; possibly TRBD1 for D (5 bases). The V end lost 0 bases, the J end lost 6 bases, and 14 bases lay between the germline ends. CDR1 and CDR2 (germline): WNHNN, SYGVQD (reference sequence). The CDR3 totals 16 residues. The CDR3 sequence: CASSESIGRVPGELFF. CDR3 sequence (DNA): TGCGCCAGCAGTGAGTCAATCGGCAGGGTACCCGGGGAGCTGTTTTTT.

This clone was seen just once. J is TRBJ2-3 and V is TRBV4-3, with D tentatively TRBD1 (5 bases). Germline-derived CDR1 and CDR2 are LGHNA and YSLEER. The CDR3 has 16 residues. Trimming took off 1 base at V and 4 bases at J, with 15 bases between the two ends. CDR3 protein: CASSQGAGWGPDTQYF. As DNA, the CDR3 is TGCGCCAGCAGCCAAGGCGCAGGGTGGGGCCCAGATACGCAGTATTTT.

CDR3 loop: CASSSSGTYYNYGYTF. As DNA, the CDR3 is TGTGCCAGCAGCTCCTCCGGGACATACTACAACTATGGCTACACCTTC. The chain carries TRBV7-9 and TRBJ1-2; D possibly corresponds to TRBD1 (6 bases). The V end was cut by 4 bases, the J end by 2 bases, with 17 bases between. The length of the CDR3 is 16 residues. The V gene's germline CDR1 is SEHNR and CDR2 FQNEAQ (reference sequence).

This clone has only one observation. The gene calls are TRBV27 and TRBJ2-3; D might be TRBD2 (6 bases). Germline V gene sequence: CDR1 MNHEY, CDR2 SMNVEV (reference sequence). The CDR3 sequence is 14 residues long. The ends were cut back, 2 bases at V and 1 base at J, with 7 bases in the middle. The DNA for the CDR3 is TGTGCCAGCAGTTTAGAGCGGGGCACAGATACGCAGTATTTT. Encoded protein: CASSLERGTDTQYF.

The table lists this clone with a few counts. The chain has TRBV6-5 and TRBJ1-1; maybe TRBD1 (6 bases). In germline, CDR1 is MNHEY, CDR2 SVGAGI. Between the trimmed V and J ends, which lost 6 bases and 2 bases, there was a span of 13 bases. The CDR3 extends over 14 amino acids. CDR3 bases: TGTGCCAGCAGAGACAGGTTCGGAAACACTGAAGCTTTCTTT. Its protein product is CASRDRFGNTEAFF.